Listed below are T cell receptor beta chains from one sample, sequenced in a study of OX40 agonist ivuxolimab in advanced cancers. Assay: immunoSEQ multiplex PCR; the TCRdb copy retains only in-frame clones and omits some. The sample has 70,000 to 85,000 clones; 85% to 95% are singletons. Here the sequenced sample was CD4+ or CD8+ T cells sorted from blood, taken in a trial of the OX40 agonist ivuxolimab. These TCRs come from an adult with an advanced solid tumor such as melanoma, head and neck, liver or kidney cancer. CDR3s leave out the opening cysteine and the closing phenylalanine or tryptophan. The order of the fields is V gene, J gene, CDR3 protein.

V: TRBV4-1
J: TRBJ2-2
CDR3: ASPGTGSPGELF

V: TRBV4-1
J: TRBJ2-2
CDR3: ASSQDRSASGSTGELF

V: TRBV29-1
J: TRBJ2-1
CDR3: SVVVRLAGRHEQF

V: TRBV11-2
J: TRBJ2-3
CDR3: ASSRSGGTDTQY

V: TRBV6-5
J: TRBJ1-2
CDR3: ASSYSQAAYYGYT

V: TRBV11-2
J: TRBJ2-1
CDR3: ASSETGSSYNEQF

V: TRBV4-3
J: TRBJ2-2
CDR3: ASSHAGGDGELF

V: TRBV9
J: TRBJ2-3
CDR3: ASSAKTSGMDTQY

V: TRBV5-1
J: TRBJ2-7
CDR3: ASRLGDAYEQY

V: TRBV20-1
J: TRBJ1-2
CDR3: SASVQAGYT

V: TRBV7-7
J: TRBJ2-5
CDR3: ASSSDRSKETQY

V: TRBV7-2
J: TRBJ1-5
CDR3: ASTRGRGPQH

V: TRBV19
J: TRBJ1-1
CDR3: ASSPPGQGRGTEAF

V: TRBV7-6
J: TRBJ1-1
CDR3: ASSLWDTEAF

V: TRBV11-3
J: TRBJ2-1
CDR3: ASSLEQGEYNEQF

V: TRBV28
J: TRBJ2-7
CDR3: ASTSVPSSYEQY

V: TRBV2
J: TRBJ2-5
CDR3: ASRGWSLGETQY

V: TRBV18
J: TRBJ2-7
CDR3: ASSPRGVAGATSYEQY

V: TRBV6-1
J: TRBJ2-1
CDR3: ASSEIWTQGIQDEQF

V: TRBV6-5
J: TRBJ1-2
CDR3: ASFGTADYGYT

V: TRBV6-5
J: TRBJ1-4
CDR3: ASTRTAATNEKLF

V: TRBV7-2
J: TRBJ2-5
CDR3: ASGRAGVETQY

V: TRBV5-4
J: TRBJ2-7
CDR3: ASSHRDRGHEQY

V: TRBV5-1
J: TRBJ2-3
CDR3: ASSTGTSGRGFKDTQY

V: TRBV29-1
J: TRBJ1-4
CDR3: SAGGLTTTNEKLF